A single sample is the source of the 9 T cell receptor beta chains below, sequenced in a study of blood T cell repertoires in COVID-19. Method: immunoSEQ multiplex PCR; TCRdb's copy keeps in-frame clones and lacks some. Here the sample spans roughly 62,000 clones, roughly 84% being singletons. The material sequenced was peripheral blood. The receptors were sampled from a woman of 80 years or more with active or convalescent COVID-19.

The chain links TRBV6-5 to TRBJ1-2; D unresolved. The CDR3 runs 15 residues. Deletions cut 8 bases from V and 6 bases from J, with 22 bases between. Germline V CDR1 and CDR2: MNHEY, SVGAGI. CDR3 in amino acids: CASVAGVQVANGYTF. The CDR3, as DNA: TGTGCCAGCGTTGCCGGGGTGCAAGTTGCAAATGGCTACACCTTC.

The chain has TRBV29-1 and TRBJ1-4; the D gene is possibly TRBD1 (5 bases). This CDR3 spans 16 amino acids. CDR1 SQVTM and CDR2 ANQGSEA come from the germline V gene. V was pared by 1 base and J by 7 bases, with 19 bases between. CDR3 sequence: CSVEARAGERLEKLFF. The CDR3 coding sequence is TGCAGCGTTGAAGCCAGGGCGGGGGAGAGGCTTGAAAAACTGTTTTTT.

The chain has TRBV3-1 (or the pseudogene TRBV3-2) and TRBJ2-2; maybe TRBD2 (6 bases). V lost 2 bases, J lost 1 base, and 20 bases lay in between. Germline V lookup: CDR1 LGHDT, CDR2 YNNKEL (reference sequence). The CDR3 contains 19 residues. CDR3 amino acids: CASSQWGGGSRWNTGELFF. The CDR3 DNA sequence: TGTGCCAGCAGCCAATGGGGAGGCGGATCAAGATGGAACACCGGGGAGCTGTTTTTT.

J is TRBJ2-2 and V is TRBV10-3, with D tentatively TRBD1 (6 bases). Trimming pared 1 base from V and 6 bases from J, leaving 15 bases between. CDR1 and CDR2 (germline): ENHRY, SYGVKD. The CDR3 has 16 residues. The CDR3 sequence is CAISEFQGLTAGELFF. The CDR3 DNA is TGTGCCATCAGTGAGTTCCAGGGGCTAACCGCCGGGGAGCTGTTTTTT.

The chain is built from TRBV19 and TRBJ1-3, with D perhaps TRBD1 (6 bases). Trimming removed 4 bases from V and 4 bases from J, with 11 bases in between. The CDR3 has 14 residues. Germline loops: CDR1 LNHDA, CDR2 SQIVND (reference sequence). This CDR3 reads CASSTGTPGNTIYF. The CDR3 DNA follows: TGTGCCAGTAGTACGGGGACACCCGGAAACACCATATATTTT.

The V call is TRBV11-2, the J call TRBJ1-2, with D perhaps matching TRBD1 (6 bases). The CDR3 runs to 14 residues. CDR1 is SGHAT, CDR2 FQNNGV, per germline. The ends were cut back, 5 bases at V and 7 bases at J, with 17 bases in the middle. In nucleotides, the CDR3 is TGTGCCAGCAGCCCCCCCAAAGGGGGTTTTGGCTACACCTTC. Translated, it gives CASSPPKGGFGYTF.

This clone occurred a few times. The gene calls are TRBV6-1 and TRBJ1-2, with TRBD1 identical over 9 bases. Germline CDR1 reads MNHNS; CDR2 reads SASEGT. Losses at the gene ends were 0 bases for V and 8 bases for J; bases not matched to a gene: 4. The CDR3 runs to 14 residues. The CDR3 loop reads CASSEAGTGYGYTF. The CDR3, as DNA: TGTGCCAGCAGTGAAGCCGGGACAGGGTACGGCTACACCTTC.

The CDR3 is CASSPGQGAFSPLHF. DNA for the CDR3: TGTGCCAGCAGCCCGGGTCAGGGGGCGTTTTCACCCCTCCACTTT. The chain uses TRBV3-1 (or the pseudogene TRBV3-2) and TRBJ1-6; 8 bases agree with TRBD1. Germline CDR1 reads LGHDT; CDR2 reads YNNKEL (reference sequence). The CDR3 is made up of 15 amino acids. The J segment lost 9 bases and the V segment lost 4 bases, leaving 8 bases of the junction unmatched.

Note on this clone: This CDR3 is also generated by other DNA sequences in the sample. J is TRBJ1-5 and V is TRBV2; D unclear. This CDR3 is built from 14 residues. Trimming took 3 bases from V and 0 from J, leaving 6 bases between them. The germline V gene has CDR1 SNHLY and CDR2 FYNNEI. This CDR3 is CASSDRLSNQPQHF. The CDR3 DNA sequence: TGTGCCAGCAGTGACAGACTTAGCAATCAGCCCCAGCATTTT.